This T cell receptor (beta chain) was sequenced during a study of CD8 T cells in Susac syndrome (dated by TCRdb to 2018 to 2020). Regarding the research as a whole: Among the sequenced Susac syndrome patients, roughly six had clinically active disease and fewer than ten were in clinical remission. At the time of blood withdrawal, Susac syndrome patients were either therapy-naive, taking corticosteroids (with some also receiving IVIg), or on IVIg alone. The study used repertoire sequencing to test whether antigen drove CD8+ T cell activation and differentiation in Susac syndrome. The clonality of the CD8+ T cell repertoire was compared across approximately 12 healthy donors, some 14 Susac syndrome patients and around 15 multiple sclerosis patients. Results the study describes overall, beyond this receptor: About 15 Susac-specific public clones were identified in the total CD8+ repertoire, and about 5 Susac-specific public clones were identified in the CD8+ TEMRA repertoire. The number of individuals in the TCR sequencing and HLA analysis was acknowledged as relatively small. Clonal expansion was seen in Susac syndrome CD8+ repertoires, peaking in CD8+ TEMRA cells and being greater in clinically active patients than in remitting ones.

V is cut back by 7 bases and J by 2 bases, with 12 bases in the junction unmatched. The germline V gene specifies MDHEN as CDR1 and SYDVKM as CDR2. Inclusive of the bounding cysteine and phenylalanine, the CDR3 is 17 residues long. Solely the CDR3 DNA is kept, with 51 bases framed from the first base. In this sample, this clonotype turned up once. The antigen this receptor binds is unknown. Qualities for individual bases were not recorded, and no much larger clone is one base off. On its own, one read is weak support. High-throughput TCR beta sequencing profiled peripheral blood CD8+ and CD4+ T cells from healthy donors, Susac syndrome patients and multiple sclerosis patients. The Susac syndrome patients fulfilled recently defined diagnostic criteria for definite or probable disease. Bulk CD8+ and CD4+ T cells were purified by magnetic negative isolation, while CD8+ TEMRA cells were enriched using FACS. Blood was drawn into EDTA tubes, processed within 24 hours, and PBMCs were isolated by density gradient centrifugation. PBMCs destined for TCR sequencing were cryopreserved in liquid nitrogen and later thawed in a 37 °C water bath. A purity of at least 90% was achieved for sorted or isolated CD4+, CD8+ and CD8+ TEMRA cells.

RNA was extracted using the RNeasy kit, and about 0.45 to 1 microgram was reverse transcribed with random hexamers. TCR beta CDR3 regions were amplified with the immunoSEQ multiplex PCR assay covering 54 Vbeta and 13 Jbeta segments. To correct PCR amplification bias, a synthetic template baseline was used for both primer optimization and computational correction. Concerning the study's data processing: Reads were annotated to V, D and J genes according to IMGT and were analyzed with immunoSEQ Analyzer, with only productive sequences retained. Clonality was computed as one minus Shannon entropy normalized by log2 of the number of productive unique sequences. For each patient and control, public and private clones were evaluated among the 100 most prevalent clones. Clones were defined as Susac-specific when absent from the healthy and MS cohorts, from over a thousand published viral clones and from other ImmuneACCESS disease sequences. In-frame beta chains were kept once TCRdb had trimmed the public reads at Q25 with fastp and called clones with MiXCR. Every entry covers one CDR3 protein and lists the most common genes and DNA from its rows. The V and J calls here are based on TCRdb, not the publication. Here the sample has tens of thousands of distinct CDR3 sequences; 90% to 97% occur a single time. The ten largest clones represent roughly 0.44% of the sample.

The receptor's source is a human donor with Susac syndrome. Input material: CD8+ T cells from PBMCs. This receptor chain uses TRBV28 and TRBJ2-7, with TRBD2 matching 12 junction bases. The DNA sequence is given as TGTGCCAGCATGCGACTAGCGGGAGCCCTCGGGACCTACGAGCAGTACTTC. It codes for CASMRLAGALGTYEQYF.